The 31 T cell receptor beta chains below all came from one sample that was sequenced in a study of T-cell memory formation after mild COVID-19. MiXCR, applied by TCRdb to the 5' RACE reads, yields one record per CDR3 protein. The sample lists 250,000 to 300,000 distinct CDR3 sequences, 15% to 20% seen once, with 20% to 25% in the top ten. Material for sequencing was PBMCs or a T cell subset sorted from them (not recorded which). The receptor set was obtained from a man younger than 35 who had mild COVID-19 (a few samples of this study predate the infection). Cell type and time point are not known.

The chain recombines TRBV7-3 with TRBJ2-1, with D perhaps TRBD1 (5 bases). The CDR3 has 14 residues. Germline V gene lookup returns CDR1 SGHTA and CDR2 FQGTGA. Trimming took off 1 base at V and 7 bases at J, with 11 bases between the two ends. CDR3 coding DNA: TGTGCCAGCAGCTTAATGCCAGGGCCGAATGAGCAGTTCTTC. It translates to CASSLMPGPNEQFF.

The rearrangement links TRBV7-3 to TRBJ2-1; D might be TRBD2 (6 bases). Germline V gives CDR1 SGHTA, CDR2 FQGTGA. The CDR3 runs to 15 residues. V dropped 5 bases and J dropped 0 bases, with 11 bases sitting between them. The CDR3 DNA sequence: TGTGCCAGCAGCAGGGGACTGAGCTCCTACAATGAGCAGTTCTTC. Translation gives CASSRGLSSYNEQFF.

The chain combines TRBV10-3 with TRBJ1-6; a weak D match, TRBD1 (6 bases). The CDR3 length is 15 residues. V gave up 4 bases and J gave up 9 bases, with 16 bases separating them. CDR1 is ENHRY, CDR2 SYGVKD, per germline. The CDR3 nucleotides read TGTGCCATCAGTGCTTCGGGATTACAGGGTTCACCCCTCCACTTT. Protein: CAISASGLQGSPLHF.

Only a few counts were recorded for this clonotype. The rearrangement links TRBV12-3 or TRBV12-4 to TRBJ2-7, with TRBD1 identical over 8 bases. V was clipped by 6 bases and J by 5 bases; unmatched bases: 9. This CDR3 region has 14 residues. The DNA of the CDR3 is TGTGCCAGCAGGCACAGGGGGAAACCAAACGAGCAGTACGTC. It yields the protein CASRHRGKPNEQYV.

This clonotype occurred a few times. The V and J genes are TRBV6-2 or TRBV6-3 and TRBJ1-5, with a possible D match to TRBD1 (6 bases). The CDR3 has 17 amino acids. Germline CDR1 MNHEY, CDR2 SVGEGT. V shed 8 bases and J shed 1 base, with 21 bases lying between them. The CDR3 reads CASEMTGSTWSNQPQHF. The DNA of the CDR3 is TGTGCCAGCGAGATGACAGGATCCACTTGGAGCAATCAGCCCCAGCATTTT.

This clonotype was seen more than once but under ten times. The chain has TRBV18 and TRBJ2-7; the D gene could be TRBD1 or TRBD2 (6 bases each). The CDR3 contains 14 residues. V was cut by 6 bases and J by 7 bases, with 19 bases left in between. The germline V gene encodes CDR1 KGHSH and CDR2 LQKENI. The CDR3 sequence: CASSRDRTTGEQYV. DNA for the CDR3: TGTGCCAGCTCCCGAGACAGGACTACGGGGGAGCAGTACGTC.

The chain couples TRBV4-1 to TRBJ2-2; the match to TRBD1 covers 9 bases. This CDR3 contains 17 residues. Unmatched junction bases numbered 12, after V lost 4 bases and J lost 6 bases. Germline CDR1 reads MGHRA; CDR2 reads YSYEKL. CDR3 loop: CASSPNSHRGRAGELFF. The DNA of the CDR3 is TGCGCCAGCAGCCCTAACTCTCACAGGGGGCGAGCCGGGGAGCTGTTTTTT.

This clonotype occurred many times. V usage is TRBV9 and J usage is TRBJ2-7; 8 nucleotides line up with TRBD2. V was pared by 0 bases and J by 9 bases, with 8 bases of the junction left unmatched. The germline CDR1 and CDR2 sequences are SGDLS and YYNGEE. The CDR3 runs to 14 residues. This chain's CDR3 is CASSVDSAGGLQYF. The DNA of the CDR3 is TGTGCCAGCAGCGTAGATTCTGCGGGGGGTTTGCAGTACTTC. Supplemented by reference TRBV9 and TRBJ2-7, the full variable domain reads DSGVTQTPKHLITATGQRVTLRCSPRSGDLSVYWYQQSLDQGLQFLIQYYNGEERAKGNILERFSAQQFPDLHSELNLSSLELGDSALYFCASSVDSAGGLQYFGPGTRLTVT.

V is TRBV5-1 and J is TRBJ2-3, with 7 bases that match TRBD1. CDR3 length equals 14 residues. Germline CDR1 and CDR2: SGHRS and YFSETQ. V lost 5 bases and J lost 2; bases outside the gene matches: 5. CDR3 bases: TGCGCCAGCAGTGGGACAGACTACACAGATACGCAGTATTTT. Residues: CASSGTDYTDTQYF.

This CDR3 is CASSHDRERYGYTF. Written as DNA, the CDR3 is TGTGCCAGCAGCCACGACAGGGAACGCTATGGCTACACCTTC. The chain uses TRBV3-1 and TRBJ1-2; 7 bases agree with TRBD1. In germline, CDR1 is LGHDT, CDR2 YNNKEL (reference sequence). This CDR3 region has 14 residues. J gave up 4 bases and V 3 bases, and 5 bases lay outside the gene matches.

This chain joins TRBV9 and TRBJ1-3; a possible D gene is TRBD1 (5 bases). The CDR3 is 14 residues long. Per germline, CDR1 SGDLS and CDR2 YYNGEE. V lost 0 bases, J lost 4 bases, and 8 bases lay in between. The CDR3 sequence: CASSVGGYGNTIYF. CDR3 sequence (DNA): TGTGCCAGCAGCGTAGGGGGCTACGGAAACACCATATATTTT.

This sequence joins TRBV4-3 and TRBJ2-2, with TRBD2 matching over 8 bases. J gave up 6 bases and V 4 bases, and 10 bases lay outside the gene matches. CDR1 and CDR2 from the germline V gene are LGHNA and YSLEER. The CDR3 sequence is 16 residues long. The CDR3 sequence: CASSLTAGGEAGELFF. The CDR3 bases are TGCGCCAGCAGCCTGACGGCGGGGGGCGAGGCCGGGGAGCTGTTTTTT.

This clonotype turned up a few times. The chain has TRBV4-1 and TRBJ1-2; D is ambiguous. CDR3 length: 14 amino acids. Looked up from germline, CDR1 is MGHRA and CDR2 is YSYEKL. V lost 1 base to trimming and J lost 5 bases, with 11 bases between them. CDR3 coding DNA: TGCGCCAGCAGCCAAGCTGCCGGCCTGTATGGCTACACCTTC. It specifies CASSQAAGLYGYTF.

The chain recombines TRBV7-2 with TRBJ2-5; 13 bases are shared with TRBD2. This CDR3 is 16 amino acids long. The germline CDR1 and CDR2 sequences are SGHTA and FQGNSA. Trimming removed 8 bases from V and 5 bases from J; junction bases left unmatched: 11. Here the CDR3 reads CASGLGLAGVRETQYF. The CDR3 DNA sequence: TGTGCCAGCGGCCTCGGACTAGCGGGGGTCAGGGAGACCCAGTACTTC.

This clonotype was counted only a few times. This rearrangement joins TRBV4-1 to TRBJ1-2, with D maybe TRBD1 (5 bases). CDR3 length: 15 amino acids. Germline V gene sequence: CDR1 MGHRA, CDR2 YSYEKL. V lost 1 base to trimming and J lost 2 bases, with 11 bases between them. CDR3 residues: CASSQVLGGNYGYTF. The CDR3 coding sequence is TGCGCCAGCAGCCAAGTATTGGGGGGGAACTATGGCTACACCTTC.

This clonotype was observed a few times. This chain links TRBV15 with TRBJ2-3, with 7 bases identical to TRBD2. The ends lost 0 bases at V and 2 bases at J; junction bases unmatched: 8. The CDR3 length is 17 residues. The germline CDR1 and CDR2 sequences are LNHNV and YYDKDF (reference sequence). CDR3 nucleotides: TGTGCCACCAGCAGAGAGGTGGAAGCGGGGTTCACAGATACGCAGTATTTT. This translates into CATSREVEAGFTDTQYF.

The chain couples TRBV28 to TRBJ2-5, with D perhaps matching TRBD1 or TRBD2 (5 bases each). The CDR3 length is 14 residues. Trimming cost V 4 bases and J 2 bases, with 11 bases left between them. Germline values: CDR1 MDHEN, CDR2 SYDVKM. CDR3 coding DNA: TGTGCCAGCAGTTACTTGGGACGTCAAGAGACCCAGTACTTC. Its translation is CASSYLGRQETQYF.

The V gene is TRBV2, the J gene TRBJ2-3; 8 positions match TRBD1. The CDR3 runs to 14 residues. CDR1 is SNHLY and CDR2 is FYNNEI in the germline V gene. With V trimmed by 4 bases and J by 7 bases, 7 bases remained unmatched. CDR3 sequence reads: CASSVDRGRNTQYF. The CDR3 bases are TGTGCCAGCAGTGTCGACAGGGGTCGGAATACGCAGTATTTT.

This clonotype was seen a few times. This chain's CDR3 is CASSNEGSYNEQFF. DNA of the CDR3: TGTGCCAGCTCAAATGAGGGATCCTACAATGAGCAGTTCTTC. The chain combines TRBV18 with TRBJ2-1, with D possibly TRBD2 on 5 matching bases. CDR1 is KGHSH and CDR2 is LQKENI in the germline V gene. The length of the CDR3 is 14 residues. The V gene lost 5 bases and the J gene lost 1 base, with 9 bases spanning the gap.

A few counts support this clonotype. The chain carries TRBV20-1 and TRBJ1-6; D ambiguous. The germline V gene encodes CDR1 DFQATT and CDR2 SNEGSKA (reference sequence). V lost 6 bases and J 0 bases, leaving 6 bases between the germline ends. This CDR3 comprises 13 residues. CDR3 nucleotides: TGCAGTGCCTCGAGCTCCTATAATTCACCCCTCCACTTT. Residues: CSASSSYNSPLHF.

The chain employs TRBV5-1 and TRBJ2-3; the D call may be TRBD1 or TRBD2 (5 bases each). CDR1 SGHRS and CDR2 YFSETQ come from the germline V gene. V was pared by 4 bases and J by 6 bases, with 12 bases between. The length of the CDR3 is 13 residues. The CDR3: CASSPGHMDTQYF. DNA of the CDR3: TGCGCCAGCAGCCCGGGGCACATGGATACGCAGTATTTT.

This clonotype came up a few times. The chain has TRBV4-3 and TRBJ2-2, with 8 bases aligning to TRBD2. The CDR3 contains 14 residues. Germline V gene lookup returns CDR1 LGHNA and CDR2 YSLEER. Trimming took 4 bases from V and 6 from J; bases not matched to a gene: 4. The CDR3 is CASSPGLVAGELFF. DNA of the CDR3: TGCGCCAGCAGCCCGGGACTAGTGGCCGGGGAGCTGTTTTTT.

This clonotype was observed at least ten times. The rearrangement joins TRBV12-3 or TRBV12-4 to TRBJ1-1; no reliable D call. The CDR3 is made up of 13 amino acids. V shed 2 bases and J shed 1 base, with 5 bases lying between them. The CDR3, as DNA: TGTGCCAGCAGTTTACAGCAGAACACTGAAGCTTTCTTT. Protein product: CASSLQQNTEAFF.

Ten or more counts support this clonotype. This sequence joins TRBV7-2 and TRBJ1-1; the D gene is possibly TRBD1 (6 bases). The CDR3 is made up of 14 amino acids. Germline V lookup: CDR1 SGHTA, CDR2 FQGNSA. The ends were cut back, 3 bases at V and 3 bases at J, with 11 bases in the middle. This CDR3 is CASSFQGPDTEAFF. Here the CDR3 DNA reads TGTGCCAGCAGCTTCCAGGGGCCGGACACTGAAGCTTTCTTT.

The CDR3 nucleotides are TGTGCCAGCAGCTACGGACTAGCGGGGACTACAGATACGCAGTATTTT. This encodes CASSYGLAGTTDTQYF. The rearrangement uses TRBV7-2 and TRBJ2-3, with 12 bases lining up with TRBD2. This CDR3 comprises 16 residues. With 4 bases clipped from V and 3 bases from J, the junction kept 5 bases outside the gene matches. Germline-derived CDR1 and CDR2 are SGHTA and FQGNSA.

The V call is TRBV7-3, the J call TRBJ1-6, with D possibly being TRBD1 (6 bases). V lost 2 bases and J lost 10, with 9 bases in between. CDR1 and CDR2 from the germline V gene are SGHTA and FQGTGA. The CDR3 consists of 13 residues. CDR3 loop: CASSLVQGSPLHF. The CDR3, as DNA: TGTGCCAGCAGCTTAGTACAGGGATCACCCCTCCACTTT.

This clonotype has at least ten counts. The chain combines TRBV3-1 with TRBJ2-1, with D hard to call. The V end was cut by 4 bases, the J end by 6 bases, with 10 bases between. The CDR3 runs 13 residues. Germline CDR1 and CDR2: LGHDT and YNNKEL (reference sequence). The CDR3 sequence is CASSRTSANEQFF. In nucleotides, the CDR3 is TGTGCCAGCAGCCGGACGTCCGCCAATGAGCAGTTCTTC.

At least ten counts were recorded for this clonotype. This rearrangement joins TRBV9 to TRBJ2-5; 8 nucleotides align to TRBD1. The CDR3 consists of 14 residues. Germline trimming cut 3 bases from V and 3 bases from J; bases unmatched to any gene: 4. CDR1 is SGDLS and CDR2 is YYNGEE in the germline V gene. The CDR3: CASSAQGAEETQYF. The CDR3 DNA follows: TGTGCCAGCAGCGCTCAGGGGGCGGAAGAGACCCAGTACTTC.

This clonotype came up a few times. This rearrangement joins TRBV7-2 to TRBJ2-1, with 9 bases that match TRBD1. This CDR3 is 13 amino acids long. V shed 1 base, J shed 15 bases, and the junction held 7 bases outside the gene matches. Germline-derived CDR1 and CDR2 are SGHTA and FQGNSA. Here the CDR3 DNA reads TGTGCCAGCAGCTTAGGGGCCGGGACAGGGTGGTTCTTC. This codes for CASSLGAGTGWFF.

V gene TRBV27 combines with J gene TRBJ1-2; D possibly corresponds to TRBD1 (5 bases). The CDR3 runs 14 residues. V was shortened by 6 bases and J by 5 bases, with 16 bases between the two germline ends. Germline values: CDR1 MNHEY, CDR2 SMNVEV (reference sequence). The CDR3 nucleotides read TGTGCCAGCAGACGGACGGGTGAGGGGTATGGCTACACCTTC. The encoded protein is CASRRTGEGYGYTF.

The sample holds one count of this clonotype. The chain couples TRBV6-5 to TRBJ1-1; maybe TRBD1 (5 bases). V lost 2 bases and J lost 4, with 11 bases in between. This CDR3 contains 14 residues. Germline CDR1 MNHEY, CDR2 SVGAGI. The CDR3 DNA sequence: TGTGCCAGCAGTTACGGGGCAGGGACCACTGAAGCTTTCTTT. Encoded protein: CASSYGAGTTEAFF.